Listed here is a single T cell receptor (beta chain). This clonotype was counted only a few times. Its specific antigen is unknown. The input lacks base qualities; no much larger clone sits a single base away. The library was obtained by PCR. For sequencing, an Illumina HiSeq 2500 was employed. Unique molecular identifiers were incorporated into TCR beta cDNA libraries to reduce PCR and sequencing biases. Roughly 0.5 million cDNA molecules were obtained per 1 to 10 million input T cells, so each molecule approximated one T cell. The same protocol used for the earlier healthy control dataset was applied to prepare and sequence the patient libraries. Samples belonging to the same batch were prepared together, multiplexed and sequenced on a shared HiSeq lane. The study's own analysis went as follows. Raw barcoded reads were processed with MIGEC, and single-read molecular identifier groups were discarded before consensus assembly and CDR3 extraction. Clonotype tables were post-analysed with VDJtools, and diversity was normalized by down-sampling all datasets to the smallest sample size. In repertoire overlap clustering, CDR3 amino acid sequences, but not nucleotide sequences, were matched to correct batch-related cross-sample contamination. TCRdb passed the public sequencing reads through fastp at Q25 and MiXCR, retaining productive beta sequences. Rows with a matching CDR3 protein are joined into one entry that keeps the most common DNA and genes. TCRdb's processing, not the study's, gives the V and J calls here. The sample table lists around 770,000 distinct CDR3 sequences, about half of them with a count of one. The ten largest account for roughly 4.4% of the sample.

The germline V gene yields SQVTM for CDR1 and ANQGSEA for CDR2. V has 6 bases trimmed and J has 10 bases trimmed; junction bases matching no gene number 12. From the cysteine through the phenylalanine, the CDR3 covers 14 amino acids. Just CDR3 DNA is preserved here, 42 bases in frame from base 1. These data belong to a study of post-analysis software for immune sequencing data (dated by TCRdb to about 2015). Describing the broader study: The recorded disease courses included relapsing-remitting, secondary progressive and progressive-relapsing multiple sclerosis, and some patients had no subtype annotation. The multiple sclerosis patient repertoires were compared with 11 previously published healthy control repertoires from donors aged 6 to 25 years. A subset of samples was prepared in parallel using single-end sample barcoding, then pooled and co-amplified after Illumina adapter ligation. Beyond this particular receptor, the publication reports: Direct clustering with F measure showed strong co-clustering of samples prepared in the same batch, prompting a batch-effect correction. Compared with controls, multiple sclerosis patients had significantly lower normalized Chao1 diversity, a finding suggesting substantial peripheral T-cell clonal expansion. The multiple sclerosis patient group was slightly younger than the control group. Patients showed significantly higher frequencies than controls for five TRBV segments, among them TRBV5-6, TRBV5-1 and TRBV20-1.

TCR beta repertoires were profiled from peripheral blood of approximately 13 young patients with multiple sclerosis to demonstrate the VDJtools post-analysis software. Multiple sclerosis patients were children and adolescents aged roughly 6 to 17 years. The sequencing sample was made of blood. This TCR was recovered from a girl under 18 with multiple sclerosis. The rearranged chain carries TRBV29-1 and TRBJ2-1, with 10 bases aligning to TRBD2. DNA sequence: TGCAGCGTGAGCGGCCAGCGGGAGGGCCGCGAGCAGTTCTTC. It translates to CSVSGQREGREQFF.